The 9 T cell receptor beta chains listed next were all sequenced from one sample in a study of cytomegalovirus exposure and HLA in healthy donors. The PCR was carried out with 60 Vbeta primers and 13 Jbeta primers. This table comes from immunoSEQ multiplex PCR, and its TCRdb copy is limited to in-frame clones, with some not included. The repertoire holds approximately 170,000 clones, with about 84% as singletons. Sequenced input: PBMCs. The receptors stem from a man between 45 and 60 years old in good health and CMV-seropositive.

The chain recombines TRBV28 with TRBJ1-2; D remains unclear. The CDR3 contains 13 residues. V shed 6 bases and J shed 0 bases, with 8 bases lying between them. CDR1 is MDHEN, CDR2 SYDVKM, per germline. The chain's CDR3 is CASSSPANYGYTF. DNA of the CDR3: TGTGCCAGCAGCTCCCCTGCTAACTATGGCTACACCTTC.

The chain is built from TRBV7-3 and TRBJ1-1; TRBD1 matches 7 bases. Germline V gene lookup returns CDR1 SGHTA and CDR2 FQGTGA. After removal of 2 bases from V and 1 base from J, the junction contained 10 bases not matched to a gene. The CDR3 sequence is 17 residues long. The CDR3 DNA reads TGTGCCAGCAGCTTAGGGGGTCAACAGGGGTCGAACACTGAAGCTTTCTTT. Its translation is CASSLGGQQGSNTEAFF.

J is TRBJ2-5 and V is TRBV5-4; 7 bases are a match to TRBD1. The junction had 4 bases not matched to a gene; V was cut back by 2 bases and J by 3 bases. The germline CDR1 and CDR2 sequences are SGHNT and YYREEE (reference sequence). This CDR3 is built from 14 residues. CDR3 region: CASSLQGPEETQYF. The CDR3 coding sequence is TGTGCCAGCAGCTTACAGGGGCCCGAAGAGACCCAGTACTTC.

The chain combines TRBV6-1 with TRBJ2-7, with D tentatively TRBD2 (6 bases). This CDR3 spans 13 amino acids. The V gene lost 4 bases and the J gene lost 2 bases, with 9 bases spanning the gap. The germline V gene has CDR1 MNHNS and CDR2 SASEGT. The CDR3 DNA is TGTGCCAGCAGTGTCGGGAGTCCCTACGAGCAGTACTTC. Translation: CASSVGSPYEQYF.

V usage is TRBV7-2 and J usage is TRBJ2-5; the D is unclear. V dropped 1 base and J dropped 5 bases, with 8 bases sitting between them. Germline V gene data show CDR1 as SGHTA and CDR2 as FQGNSA. The CDR3 covers 13 residues. The CDR3 DNA sequence: TGTGCCAGCAGCTTAGATAGTTCTGAGACCCAGTACTTC. This encodes CASSLDSSETQYF. The full variable domain, its missing parts supplied by reference TRBV7-2 and TRBJ2-5, is GAGVSQSPSNKVTEKGKDVELRCDPISGHTALYWYRQSLGQGLEFLIYFQGNSAPDKSGLPSDRFSAERTGGSVSTLTIQRTQQEDSAVYLCASSLDSSETQYFGPGTRLLVL.

The rearrangement joins TRBV2 to TRBJ1-3; 7 nucleotides line up with TRBD1. The CDR3 sequence is 15 residues long. Germline assignment: CDR1 SNHLY and CDR2 FYNNEI. Trimming at V came to 6 bases and at J to 1 base, leaving 6 bases not matched to a gene. The CDR3 region is CASRNRGGSGNTIYF. CDR3 in DNA: TGTGCCAGCAGAAACAGGGGAGGATCTGGAAACACCATATATTTT.

J is TRBJ1-1 and V is TRBV27; TRBD1 agrees at 7 bases. This CDR3 comprises 14 residues. Trimming at V came to 5 bases and at J to 2 bases, leaving 5 bases not matched to a gene. In germline, CDR1 is MNHEY, CDR2 SMNVEV (reference sequence). For the CDR3, the DNA is TGTGCCAGCAGTGTGGGACAGTTAAACACTGAAGCTTTCTTT. It is translated as CASSVGQLNTEAFF.

The chain employs TRBV7-2 and TRBJ2-7; TRBD2 agrees at 10 bases. The length of the CDR3 is 15 residues. Germline CDR1 SGHTA, CDR2 FQGNSA. V was pared by 2 bases and J by 5 bases, with 6 bases of the junction left unmatched. The CDR3 DNA is TGTGCCAGCAGCTTATTAGCGGGGGGACCTGACGAGCAGTACTTC. Translated, it gives CASSLLAGGPDEQYF.

The J gene is TRBJ1-2, the V gene TRBV4-1, with D perhaps TRBD1 (6 bases). The CDR3 has 14 residues. V lost 3 bases, J lost 0 bases, and 8 bases lay in between. The germline V gene encodes CDR1 MGHRA and CDR2 YSYEKL. DNA for the CDR3: TGCGCCAGCAGCCAGGGGGCAGCTAACTATGGCTACACCTTC. Its protein is CASSQGAANYGYTF.